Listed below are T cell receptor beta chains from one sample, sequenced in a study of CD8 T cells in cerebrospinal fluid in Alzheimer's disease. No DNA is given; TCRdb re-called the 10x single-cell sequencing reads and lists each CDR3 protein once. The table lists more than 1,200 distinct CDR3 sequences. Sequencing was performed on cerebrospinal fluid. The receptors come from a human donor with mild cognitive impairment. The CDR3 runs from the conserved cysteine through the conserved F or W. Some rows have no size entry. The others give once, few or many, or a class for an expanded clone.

CASRLGGALSGNTIYF | - | TRBJ1-3 | TRBV12-2
CASSLQGDGYTF | large | TRBJ1-2 | TRBV5-1
CASSEEAGDIKQYF | - | TRBJ2-7 | TRBV6-1
CASRGRADTGELFF | medium-sized | TRBJ2-2 | TRBV12-3/TRBV12-4
CSAERQGRNSPLHF | - | TRBJ1-6 | TRBV20-1
CASSRDRAGGYTF | medium-sized | TRBJ1-2 | TRBV6-6
CAISESVGMNTEAFF | - | TRBJ1-1 | TRBV10-3
CASSPRAVFLYNEQFF | medium-sized | TRBJ2-1 | TRBV18
CASSVPGTSKAFF | - | TRBJ1-1 | TRBV14
CATSDRDPVETQYF | medium-sized | TRBJ2-5 | TRBV24-1
CASSYRQGAGNTEAFF | - | TRBJ1-1 | TRBV6-5
CAISAERNRGSGYTF | medium-sized | TRBJ1-2 | TRBV10-3
CASSPDRGAKNIQYF | medium-sized | TRBJ2-4 | TRBV18
CASSRQTRNSPLHF | - | TRBJ1-6 | TRBV5-5
CASSLTGVGNQPQHF | medium-sized | TRBJ1-5 | TRBV2
CSVESGALTDTQYF | - | TRBJ2-3 | TRBV29-1
CASSPAGQPGEAFF | large | TRBJ1-1 | TRBV18
CASRASGFSTDTQYF | medium-sized | TRBJ2-3 | TRBV5-1
CASSRVGEQYF | - | TRBJ2-7 | TRBV28
CASSSGQGAATYEQYF | medium-sized | TRBJ2-7 | TRBV7-9
CASRDRGRSNEKLFF | medium-sized | TRBJ1-4 | TRBV7-2
CASSHSSGESYEQYF | medium-sized | TRBJ2-7 | TRBV4-2
CASSQFADRAEKLFF | - | TRBJ1-4 | TRBV4-1
CASSFTTGGTEQYF | medium-sized | TRBJ2-7 | TRBV11-3